These T cell receptor beta chains were read from a single sample in a study of blood T cell repertoires in COVID-19. The repertoire was sequenced with immunoSEQ multiplex PCR; TCRdb's copy has only in-frame clones and lacks some. The top ten hold about 3.3% of the sample, which has roughly 200,000 clones, around 85% seen once. Sample: peripheral blood. The receptors here all came from a man aged 55 to 70 with acute or convalescent COVID-19. The CDR3 runs from the conserved cysteine through the conserved F or W. A D gene is named only where the DNA matches it firmly. For some rows the clone size is stated as once, few or many, or as a class when expanded; others skip it.

v_gene	j_gene	abundance	d_gene	len	CDR3nt	CDR3aa
TRBV28	TRBJ2-1	NA	TRBD2	17	TGTGCCAGCAGTTTCCCCACTAGCGGCCCCATTAGGAATGAGCAGTTCTTC	CASSFPTSGPIRNEQFF
TRBV11-3	TRBJ2-1	NA	TRBD2	14	TGTGCCAGCAGCTCCCCGGGGCTAGCGGGTGAGCAGTTCTTC	CASSSPGLAGEQFF
TRBV7-3	TRBJ2-6	NA	NA	14	TGTGCCAGCAGCAGGGTAGCGGGGGCCAACGTCCTGACTTTC	CASSRVAGANVLTF
TRBV19	TRBJ2-1	NA	TRBD1	16	TGTGCCAGTCGCCCCACCGGGACAGGGGGACCCAATGAGCAGTTCTTC	CASRPTGTGGPNEQFF
TRBV9	TRBJ2-1	NA	TRBD2	19	TGTGCCAGCAGCGTACAGCGGGAGGGCCGAAGAGGGTCCTACAATGAGCAGTTCTTC	CASSVQREGRRGSYNEQFF
TRBV6-6	TRBJ2-3	NA	NA	16	TGTGCCAGCAGTTACCCCCCCCTCGGTCGGACAGATACGCAGTATTTT	CASSYPPLGRTDTQYF
TRBV5-1	TRBJ2-7	NA	NA	14	TGCGCCAGCTCTGGCCCCGCGGGTACCTACGAGCAGTACTTC	CASSGPAGTYEQYF
TRBV6-5	TRBJ1-3	NA	NA	14	TGTGCCAGCAGAGTCAGGGGAGGGGGAAACACCATATATTTT	CASRVRGGGNTIYF
TRBV20-1	TRBJ2-7	NA	TRBD2	11	TGCAGTGCTACTAGCGGACACGAGCAGTACTTC	CSATSGHEQYF
TRBV18	TRBJ1-1	once	NA	13	TGTGCCAGCTCACCCTCAGTGAACACTGAAGCTTTCTTT	CASSPSVNTEAFF
TRBV5-1	TRBJ1-2	NA	NA	16	TGCGCCAGCAGCCTAGGACTGACGCTATCTAACTATGGCTACACCTTC	CASSLGLTLSNYGYTF
TRBV5-1	TRBJ1-4	NA	TRBD1	16	TGCGCCAGCAGCCTTGGGGACAGGGTCATTGGTGAAAAACTGTTTTTT	CASSLGDRVIGEKLFF
TRBV9	TRBJ2-5	NA	TRBD2	18	TGTGCCAGCAGCGTAGGAGGGACTAGAGCGGGAGGGCAAGAGACCCAGTACTTC	CASSVGGTRAGGQETQYF